Shown below are 24 T cell receptor beta chains from a single sample sequenced in a study of cytomegalovirus exposure and HLA in healthy donors. The PCR ran on 60 Vbeta and 13 Jbeta primers. Profiled with immunoSEQ multiplex PCR; TCRdb holds only in-frame clones, not every one. Among more than 90,000 clones listed, about 80% were seen once. The material sequenced was PBMCs. The receptors were sampled from an older woman in good health and CMV-seronegative.

This rearrangement joins TRBV28 to TRBJ1-2, with D possibly TRBD1 on 5 matching bases. The germline V gene encodes CDR1 MDHEN and CDR2 SYDVKM. The CDR3 has 16 residues. Trimming removed 1 base at V and 6 bases at J, with 18 bases between. In DNA, the CDR3 is TGTGCCAGCAGTTTATTTCCAGGAGGGGCACTTGATGGCTACACCTTC. This translates into CASSLFPGGALDGYTF.

The rearrangement joins TRBV2 to TRBJ2-7; D is perhaps TRBD1 (6 bases). Gene TRBJ2-1 matches the end of the DNA better, so the J call may be wrong. This CDR3 has 16 residues. CDR1 is SNHLY and CDR2 is FYNNEI in the germline V gene. CDR3 in DNA: TGTGCCAGCAAAATTCCAAGGACAGTGACCTACAATGAGCAGTTCTTC. It codes for CASKIPRTVTYNEQFF.

The chain joins TRBV28 to TRBJ1-5; D is ambiguous. Trimming removed 4 bases at V and 0 bases at J, with 16 bases between. Germline lookup yields CDR1 MDHEN and CDR2 SYDVKM. This CDR3 spans 17 amino acids. CDR3 DNA sequence: TGTGCCAGCAGTTCCCGTGACGCACGACATAGCAATCAGCCCCAGCATTTT. It codes for CASSSRDARHSNQPQHF.

The rearrangement uses TRBV6-5 and TRBJ2-7; no clear D gene. Trimming took off 5 bases at V and 3 bases at J, with 8 bases between the two ends. CDR3 length: 12 residues. The germline CDR1 and CDR2 sequences are MNHEY and SVGAGI. The CDR3 region has the DNA TGTGCCAGCAGTCCTCACGGCTACGAGCAGTACTTC. It translates to CASSPHGYEQYF.

CDR3 in DNA: TGTGCCAGCAGCAGCGGGACAGGGCTCACAGATACGCAGTATTTT. This translates into CASSSGTGLTDTQYF. The chain is built from TRBV5-4 and TRBJ2-3; 9 nucleotides agree with TRBD1. The germline CDR1 and CDR2 sequences are SGHNT and YYREEE (reference sequence). Losses at the gene ends were 4 bases for V and 2 bases for J; bases not matched to a gene: 5. The CDR3 length is 15 residues.

This chain joins TRBV2 and TRBJ1-2; D remains ambiguous. The V and J ends lost 1 base and 4 bases respectively, with 7 bases between them. From germline, CDR1 is SNHLY and CDR2 FYNNEI. This CDR3 has 13 amino acids. Here the CDR3 reads CASSEGSSYGYTF. CDR3 in DNA: TGTGCCAGCAGTGAAGGGAGTAGCTATGGCTACACCTTC. Filled out from reference TRBV2 and TRBJ1-2, the complete variable domain reads EPEVTQTPSHQVTQMGQEVILRCVPISNHLYFYWYRQILGQKVEFLVSFYNNEISEKSEIFDDQFSVERPDGSNFTLKIRSTKLEDSAMYFCASSEGSSYGYTFGSGTRLTVV.

This clone has more than one count but fewer than ten. The rearrangement uses TRBV7-6 and TRBJ2-1; 16 positions agree with TRBD2. The germline V gene has CDR1 SGHVS and CDR2 FNYEAQ. V was pared by 0 bases and J by 14 bases, with 7 bases of the junction left unmatched. The CDR3 length is 16 residues. The CDR3 DNA is TGTGCCAGCAGCTTAGCCCCGGGACTAGCGGGAGGGAGGGAGTTCTTC. As protein: CASSLAPGLAGGREFF.

This chain links TRBV2 with TRBJ1-1, with a tentative D call TRBD1 (6 bases). This CDR3 spans 13 amino acids. V was pared by 7 bases and J by 1 base, with 10 bases between. CDR1 and CDR2 (germline): SNHLY, FYNNEI. CDR3 residues: CASNQDRNTEAFF. CDR3 sequence (DNA): TGTGCCAGCAACCAGGACAGGAACACTGAAGCTTTCTTT. Supplemented by reference TRBV2 and TRBJ1-1, the full variable domain reads EPEVTQTPSHQVTQMGQEVILRCVPISNHLYFYWYRQILGQKVEFLVSFYNNEISEKSEIFDDQFSVERPDGSNFTLKIRSTKLEDSAMYFCASNQDRNTEAFFGQGTRLTVV.

V gene TRBV11-2 combines with J gene TRBJ1-3; 7 nucleotides line up with TRBD1. This CDR3 is built from 12 residues. CDR1 and CDR2 from the germline V gene are SGHAT and FQNNGV. V shed 5 bases, J shed 7 bases, and the junction held 2 bases outside the gene matches. CDR3 sequence reads: CASSQGVNTIYF. CDR3 sequence (DNA): TGTGCCAGCAGCCAGGGGGTGAACACCATATATTTT.

Only one count was recorded for this clone. This sequence joins TRBV4-2 and TRBJ2-7; 12 bases line up with TRBD2. V dropped 1 base and J dropped 2; count of bases not matched to a gene: 3. This CDR3 has 16 amino acids. Germline V gene sequence: CDR1 LGHNA, CDR2 YNFKEQ. The CDR3 DNA reads as TGTGCCAGCAGCCAAGGGACTAGCGGGGAAACCTACGAGCAGTACTTC. Its translation: CASSQGTSGETYEQYF.

The rearrangement joins TRBV28 to TRBJ1-1; 9 nucleotides agree with TRBD1. CDR1 and CDR2 from the germline V gene are MDHEN and SYDVKM. J gave up 5 bases and V 6 bases, and 4 bases lay outside the gene matches. The CDR3 loop spans 13 amino acids. CDR3 protein: CASSPGQGTEAFF. The CDR3 coding sequence is TGTGCCAGCAGCCCGGGACAGGGAACTGAAGCTTTCTTT.

This chain uses TRBV19 with TRBJ1-1; tentatively, D is TRBD1 (6 bases). The CDR3 contains 17 residues. Germline CDR1 reads LNHDA; CDR2 reads SQIVND (reference sequence). The V gene lost 4 bases and the J gene lost 7 bases, with 25 bases spanning the gap. The CDR3 spells CASSRGGTPYDQGEAFF. The CDR3 nucleotides read TGTGCCAGTAGTAGGGGGGGGACACCCTATGACCAAGGTGAAGCTTTCTTT.

This chain uses TRBV10-3 with TRBJ1-2; D unclear. The CDR3 is 14 residues long. V was pared by 0 bases and J by 7 bases, with 12 bases between. Germline CDR1 and CDR2: ENHRY and SYGVKD. The CDR3 nucleotides read TGTGCCATCAGTGAGTCGAGAGGGAGTCTTGGCTACACCTTC. This translates into CAISESRGSLGYTF.

This rearrangement joins TRBV7-9 to TRBJ2-5, with 9 bases that match TRBD1. V was clipped by 6 bases and J by 4 bases; unmatched bases: 12. Germline values: CDR1 SEHNR, CDR2 FQNEAQ (reference sequence). This CDR3 is 16 amino acids long. CDR3 DNA: TGTGCCAGCAGGGGCACAGGGGGCGCCGGGTTAGAGACCCAGTACTTC. Protein product: CASRGTGGAGLETQYF.

The chain joins TRBV2 to TRBJ2-3; TRBD1 matches at 10 bases. V was pared by 4 bases and J by 6 bases, with 1 base of the junction left unmatched. The CDR3 is made up of 13 amino acids. Germline V gene data show CDR1 as SNHLY and CDR2 as FYNNEI. CDR3 nucleotides: TGTGCCAGCAGTGGGACAGGGGGGGATACGCAGTATTTT. Its protein product is CASSGTGGDTQYF.

This rearrangement joins TRBV28 to TRBJ2-7, with D possibly being TRBD2 (6 bases). V was cut by 2 bases and J by 12 bases, with 11 bases left in between. The length of the CDR3 is 11 residues. CDR1 and CDR2 from the germline V gene are MDHEN and SYDVKM. The CDR3 spells CASSLTAGSYF. In DNA form, the CDR3 reads TGTGCCAGCAGTTTAACTGCGGGATCGTACTTC.

This clone was seen only a few times. CDR3 amino acids: CAWSVTGVGHSPLHF. The DNA for the CDR3 is TGTGCCTGGAGTGTAACAGGTGTAGGGCATTCACCCCTCCACTTT. The chain uses TRBV30 and TRBJ1-6; D may be TRBD1 (5 bases). V was cut by 0 bases and J by 8 bases, with 14 bases left in between. The germline V gene has CDR1 GTSNPN and CDR2 SVGIG (reference sequence). The CDR3 has 15 residues.

V is TRBV29-1 and J is TRBJ2-5, with TRBD2 matching over 8 bases. V was clipped by 6 bases and J by 7 bases; unmatched bases: 25. CDR1 and CDR2 (germline): SQVTM, ANQGSEA. The CDR3 is made up of 18 amino acids. The chain's CDR3 is CSVKRSGLDTAHRGTQYF. In DNA, the CDR3 is TGCAGCGTCAAACGTTCGGGACTAGATACGGCCCACCGTGGGACCCAGTACTTC.

This chain connects TRBV6-1 to TRBJ2-3; 9 positions agree with TRBD1. In germline, CDR1 is MNHNS, CDR2 SASEGT. CDR3 size: 14 residues. With V trimmed by 6 bases and J by 5 bases, 6 bases remained unmatched. As DNA, the CDR3 is TGTGCCAGCAGCTGGACAGGGGATGAAGATACGCAGTATTTT. Its protein is CASSWTGDEDTQYF.

This chain connects TRBV7-9 to TRBJ2-7; 7 positions agree with TRBD1. This CDR3 spans 14 amino acids. From germline, CDR1 is SEHNR and CDR2 FQNEAQ (reference sequence). The J segment lost 5 bases and the V segment lost 10 bases, leaving 14 bases of the junction unmatched. Here the CDR3 DNA reads TGTGCCACAAGTCCGGGGACAGTAATCCACGAGCAGTACTTC. Encoded protein: CATSPGTVIHEQYF.

The chain combines TRBV5-3 with TRBJ1-1; TRBD1 might be the D (6 bases). TRBV5-3 is labeled an ORF, and its function is uncertain. The CDR3 is 15 amino acids. Trimming removed 6 bases from V and 7 bases from J, with 22 bases in between. CDR3 in amino acids: CARNAAPQGPHEAFF. DNA for the CDR3: TGTGCCAGAAACGCAGCCCCACAGGGTCCACATGAAGCTTTCTTT.

V is TRBV27 and J is TRBJ2-1; 7 bases agree with TRBD1. Losses at the gene ends were 5 bases for V and 4 bases for J; bases not matched to a gene: 5. There are 14 residues in the CDR3. From germline, CDR1 is MNHEY and CDR2 SMNVEV (reference sequence). The CDR3 sequence is CASSLQGQYNEQFF. CDR3 DNA: TGTGCCAGCAGTCTTCAGGGACAGTACAATGAGCAGTTCTTC.

This rearrangement joins TRBV29-1 to TRBJ2-3; 13 nucleotides align to TRBD2. Germline V CDR1 and CDR2: SQVTM, ANQGSEA. This CDR3 region has 15 residues. The V gene end was trimmed by 3 bases and the J gene end by 9 bases; junction bases not matched to a gene: 9. The DNA for the CDR3 is TGCAGCGTTGAGAGAGGGACTAGCGGGGAAGCAACGCAGTATTTT. Its translation is CSVERGTSGEATQYF.

The chain couples TRBV9 to TRBJ2-5; 14 bases agree with TRBD2. The junction had 11 bases not matched to a gene; V was cut back by 4 bases and J by 3 bases. The CDR3 is made up of 18 amino acids. Germline lookup yields CDR1 SGDLS and CDR2 YYNGEE. Here the CDR3 reads CASSTRLAGGQEEETQYF. CDR3 bases: TGTGCCAGCAGCACCCGACTAGCGGGAGGGCAAGAGGAAGAGACCCAGTACTTC.